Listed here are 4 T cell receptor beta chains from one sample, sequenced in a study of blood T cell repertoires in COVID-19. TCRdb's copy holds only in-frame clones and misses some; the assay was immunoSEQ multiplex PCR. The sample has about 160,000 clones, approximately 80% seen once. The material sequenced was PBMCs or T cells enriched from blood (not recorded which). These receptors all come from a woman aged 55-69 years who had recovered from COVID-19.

The CDR3 sequence: CASSQDSTKGPSGSYTF. Written as DNA, the CDR3 is TGTGCCAGCAGCCAAGATTCCACGAAAGGACCCAGCGGGAGCTACACCTTC. This chain uses TRBV14 with TRBJ1-2; D ambiguous. Looked up from germline, CDR1 is SGHDN and CDR2 is FVKESK. V gave up 0 bases and J gave up 9 bases, with 23 bases separating them. The CDR3 runs to 17 residues.

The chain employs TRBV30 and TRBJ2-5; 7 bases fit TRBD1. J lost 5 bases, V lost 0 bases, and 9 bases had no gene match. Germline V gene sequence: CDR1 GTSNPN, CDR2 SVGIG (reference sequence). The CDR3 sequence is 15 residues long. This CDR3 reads CAWSVLQGIMETQYF. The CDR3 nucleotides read TGTGCCTGGAGTGTATTACAGGGGATAATGGAGACCCAGTACTTC. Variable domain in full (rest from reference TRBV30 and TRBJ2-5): SQTIHQWPATLVQPVGSPLSLECTVEGTSNPNLYWYRQAAGRGLQLLFYSVGIGQISSEVPQNLSASRPQDRQFILSSKKLLLSDSGFYLCAWSVLQGIMETQYFGPGTRLLVL.

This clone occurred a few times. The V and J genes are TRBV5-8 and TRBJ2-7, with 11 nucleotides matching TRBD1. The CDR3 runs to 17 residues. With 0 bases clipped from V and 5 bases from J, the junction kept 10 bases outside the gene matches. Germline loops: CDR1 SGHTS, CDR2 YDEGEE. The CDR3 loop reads CASSLAIRTGGEDEQYF. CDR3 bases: TGTGCCAGCAGCTTGGCTATCAGGACAGGGGGCGAAGACGAGCAGTACTTC.

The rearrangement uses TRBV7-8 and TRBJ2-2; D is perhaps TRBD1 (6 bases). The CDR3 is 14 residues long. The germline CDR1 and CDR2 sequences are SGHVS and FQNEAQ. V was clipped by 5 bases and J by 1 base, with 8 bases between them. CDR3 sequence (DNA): TGTGCCAGCAGCCCGGACAGGAACACCGGGGAGCTGTTTTTT. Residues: CASSPDRNTGELFF.